The clone carrying this T cell receptor beta chain was counted only a few times. Its antigen is not identified. Cultured CD4+ T cell DNA underwent sequencing with the Oncomine TCR Beta short-read assay. It was from cultured CD4+ T cells that genomic DNA was extracted. TCRdb called the PCR reads again in MiXCR, with one record for every CDR3 protein. The data show roughly 18,000 distinct CDR3 sequences, 50% to 55% seen once. The sample is drawn from a study of vaccination and CD4 T cells after COVID-19. Study observations and caveats: The researchers studied relatively few convalescent patients and omitted early post-infection timepoints.

The sample's treatment: roughly 10-day PBMC culture with coronavirus spike peptide pools or control peptides (ViraFEST assay). Researchers reported culturing approximately 2 million PBMCs per well with 8 to 10 IU/ml IL-2 and 8 to 10 ug/ml peptide pools. Trimming cost V 4 bases and J 4 bases, with 10 bases left between them. This CDR3 contains 13 residues. Per the germline V gene, CDR1 is MNHNS and CDR2 is SASEGT. Sequenced material: CD4+ T cells from blood, cultured in vitro. The chain carries TRBV6-1 and TRBJ1-2; possible D gene TRBD1, 6 bases. This TCR derives from a human donor who had recovered from COVID-19. The CDR3 here is CASSVSGAYGYTF. CDR3 nucleotide sequence: TGTGCCAGCAGTGTTTCAGGGGCCTATGGCTACACCTTC.